These 30 T cell receptor beta chains were sequenced from one sample in a study of shared clonotypes between healthy human individuals. The assay was immunoSEQ multiplex PCR, and TCRdb's table has in-frame clones only and misses some. Of roughly 570,000 clones in the sample, 95% to 98% were seen once. Only CD45RO-negative cells positively selected for CCR7 counted as naive CD8 cells, so terminally differentiated effector memory CD45RA+ cells were excluded. Sequencing input: naive CD8+ T cells sorted from blood. These receptors all stem from a man between 25 and 39 years old in good health.

The rearrangement links TRBV27 to TRBJ1-5; 8 bases fit TRBD1. The trim removed 4 bases at V and 11 bases at J, leaving 13 bases unmatched. CDR3 length: 15 amino acids. Germline CDR1 MNHEY, CDR2 SMNVEV (reference sequence). The CDR3 DNA follows: TGTGCCAGCAGTTCCTCCCAGGGGGCGTTCTCGGCCCAGCATTTT. Its protein is CASSSSQGAFSAQHF.

The chain uses TRBV7-2 and TRBJ2-7; D is perhaps TRBD1 (5 bases). With 3 bases removed from V and 6 bases from J, the gap between germline ends came to 12 bases. Germline V gene lookup returns CDR1 SGHTA and CDR2 FQGNSA. The CDR3 is 13 residues long. The CDR3 sequence is CASSLDPRGEQYF. The CDR3 bases are TGTGCCAGCAGCTTGGACCCTAGGGGCGAGCAGTACTTC.

The genes are TRBV4-1 and TRBJ2-1; 11 positions agree with TRBD2. Germline lookup yields CDR1 MGHRA and CDR2 YSYEKL. CDR3 length equals 17 residues. V was clipped by 3 bases and J by 8 bases; unmatched bases: 12. CDR3 bases: TGCGCCAGCAGCCAGGTCCATACTAGCGGGAGTCTATATGAGCAGTTCTTC. The encoded protein is CASSQVHTSGSLYEQFF.

This chain links TRBV29-1 with TRBJ2-7, with TRBD2 identical over 9 bases. This CDR3 is built from 17 residues. V dropped 1 base and J dropped 0; count of bases not matched to a gene: 10. CDR1 is SQVTM, CDR2 ANQGSEA, per germline. This chain's CDR3 is CSVEGTPSGKHSYEQYF. In DNA form, the CDR3 reads TGCAGCGTTGAAGGGACCCCTAGCGGGAAACACTCCTACGAGCAGTACTTC.

The J gene is TRBJ1-1, the V gene TRBV7-2, with D unclear. V was cut by 7 bases and J by 5 bases, with 8 bases left in between. The CDR3 spans 11 residues. The V gene's germline CDR1 is SGHTA and CDR2 FQGNSA. Written as DNA, the CDR3 is TGTGCCAGCACCTATGTTACTGAAGCTTTCTTT. It yields the protein CASTYVTEAFF.

The genes are TRBV19 and TRBJ2-1; TRBD1 matches 10 bases. Germline V gene sequence: CDR1 LNHDA, CDR2 SQIVND (reference sequence). J lost 9 bases, V lost 8 bases, and 1 base had no gene match. This CDR3 has 11 residues. CDR3 protein: CASDRGPEQFF. CDR3 coding DNA: TGTGCCAGTGACAGGGGGCCTGAGCAGTTCTTC.

The V gene is TRBV28, the J gene TRBJ2-2; D is ambiguous. The CDR3 sequence is 11 residues long. The V and J ends lost 7 bases and 7 bases respectively, with 7 bases between them. CDR1 is MDHEN, CDR2 SYDVKM, per germline. In DNA, the CDR3 is TGTGCCAGCAAAGGAATCGGGGAGCTGTTTTTT. The encoded protein is CASKGIGELFF. Based on the CDR3 plus reference TRBV28 and TRBJ2-2, the full variable domain is DVKVTQSSRYLVKRTGEKVFLECVQDMDHENMFWYRQDPGLGLRLIYFSYDVKMKEKGDIPEGYSVSREKKERFSLILESASTNQTSMYLCASKGIGELFFGEGSRLTVL.

The chain uses TRBV7-3 and TRBJ2-1; the D is unclear. The CDR3 runs to 13 residues. CDR1 and CDR2 (germline): SGHTA, FQGTGA. Trimming stripped 5 bases from V and 2 bases from J, with 7 bases between. As DNA, the CDR3 is TGTGCCAGCAGCGCAAATCCCTACAATGAGCAGTTCTTC. This gives the protein CASSANPYNEQFF.

J is TRBJ2-3 and V is TRBV7-9; weak D call: TRBD2 (6 bases). This CDR3 has 12 residues. Trimming took 5 bases from V and 6 from J, leaving 9 bases between them. Per germline, CDR1 SEHNR and CDR2 FQNEAQ (reference sequence). Here the CDR3 reads CASSGGMDTQYF. The CDR3 DNA follows: TGTGCCAGCAGCGGGGGGATGGATACGCAGTATTTT. The complete variable domain, with remaining parts taken from reference TRBV7-9 and TRBJ2-3, reads DTGVSQNPRHKITKRGQNVTFRCDPISEHNRLYWYRQTLGQGPEFLTYFQNEAQLEKSRLLSDRFSAERPKGSFSTLEIQRTEQGDSAMYLCASSGGMDTQYFGPGTRLTVL.

The chain has TRBV9 and TRBJ2-1; TRBD1 aligns across 7 bases. This CDR3 has 15 residues. In germline, CDR1 is SGDLS, CDR2 YYNGEE. With 3 bases clipped from V and 2 bases from J, the junction kept 5 bases outside the gene matches. DNA of the CDR3: TGTGCCAGCAGCGCCCACAGGGGTGCCTACAATGAGCAGTTCTTC. It encodes CASSAHRGAYNEQFF.

This clone was counted a single time. The chain has TRBV5-1 and TRBJ1-4; no definite D call. The V end was cut by 7 bases, the J end by 3 bases, with 13 bases between. CDR1 is SGHRS, CDR2 YFSETQ, per germline. The CDR3 runs to 14 residues. For the CDR3, the DNA is TGCGCCAGCTCATTGGGAGGGCCTAATGAAAAACTGTTTTTT. Translated, it gives CASSLGGPNEKLFF.

This sequence joins TRBV29-1 and TRBJ2-1; 7 bases map to TRBD2. From germline, CDR1 is SQVTM and CDR2 ANQGSEA. The CDR3 covers 13 residues. V lost 7 bases, J lost 3 bases, and 6 bases stayed unmatched. The chain's CDR3 is CSGRDYNYNEQFF. The DNA of the CDR3 is TGCAGCGGCCGGGACTACAACTACAATGAGCAGTTCTTC.

This clone was recorded once. The chain uses TRBV7-2 and TRBJ2-1; D may be TRBD2 (6 bases). CDR3 length: 13 amino acids. V was trimmed by 2 bases and J by 11 bases, leaving 13 bases between them. The germline V gene encodes CDR1 SGHTA and CDR2 FQGNSA. For the CDR3, the DNA is TGTGCCAGCAGCTTACTGGGACTGCTCAAGCAGTTCTTC. Residues: CASSLLGLLKQFF.

This clone was observed a single time. The chain is built from TRBV10-2 and TRBJ2-7; D is possibly TRBD2 (6 bases). Per germline, CDR1 WSHSY and CDR2 SAAADI. The CDR3 sequence is 13 residues long. V shed 2 bases and J shed 5 bases, with 10 bases lying between them. CDR3 DNA sequence: TGCGCCAGCAGTGAGCACAGGAGGGACGAGCAGTACTTC. Amino acids: CASSEHRRDEQYF.

This clone occurred once. The chain employs TRBV5-4 and TRBJ2-5, with TRBD2 identical over 12 bases. CDR1 is SGHNT, CDR2 YYREEE, per germline (reference sequence). The CDR3 covers 19 residues. Trimming took 0 bases from V and 4 from J; bases not matched to a gene: 13. In nucleotides, the CDR3 is TGTGCCAGCAGCTTGGCTAGCGGGAGGGCTCTATCGGGGGGAGAGACCCAGTACTTC. Protein product: CASSLASGRALSGGETQYF.

This sequence joins TRBV5-6 and TRBJ1-5; D might be TRBD1 (5 bases). The germline CDR1 and CDR2 sequences are SGHDT and YYEEEE. The CDR3 consists of 17 residues. V gave up 1 base and J gave up 0 bases, with 14 bases separating them. As DNA, the CDR3 is TGTGCCAGCAGCTTGAACGGGGGACCTACTAGCAATCAGCCCCAGCATTTT. Protein product: CASSLNGGPTSNQPQHF. The full variable domain, its missing parts supplied by reference TRBV5-6 and TRBJ1-5, is DAGVTQSPTHLIKTRGQQVTLRCSPKSGHDTVSWYQQALGQGPQFIFQYYEEEERQRGNFPDRFSGHQFPNYSSELNVNALLLGDSALYLCASSLNGGPTSNQPQHFGDGTRLSIL.

This chain connects TRBV6-5 to TRBJ2-7, with D tentatively TRBD1 (6 bases). From germline, CDR1 is MNHEY and CDR2 SVGAGI. The CDR3 is made up of 15 amino acids. V lost 6 bases to trimming and J lost 2 bases, with 17 bases between them. The DNA for the CDR3 is TGTGCCAGCAGATCCCTAGGGCAGGGGACCTACGAGCAGTACTTC. It encodes CASRSLGQGTYEQYF.

The chain couples TRBV5-4 to TRBJ2-7; D is uncertain. Germline loops: CDR1 SGHNT, CDR2 YYREEE (reference sequence). The CDR3 consists of 12 residues. V shed 0 bases and J shed 6 bases, with 7 bases lying between them. The DNA of the CDR3 is TGTGCCAGCAGCTTGGAATTGCGCGAGCAGTACTTC. Protein sequence: CASSLELREQYF.

The chain joins TRBV2 to TRBJ2-3; D gene ambiguous. Between the trimmed V and J ends, which lost 4 bases and 3 bases, there was a span of 14 bases. Germline assignment: CDR1 SNHLY and CDR2 FYNNEI. CDR3 length equals 15 residues. The CDR3: CASSGGLMATDTQYF. Here the CDR3 DNA reads TGTGCCAGCAGTGGGGGTCTGATGGCAACAGATACGCAGTATTTT. The full variable domain, completed using reference TRBV2 and TRBJ2-3, is EPEVTQTPSHQVTQMGQEVILRCVPISNHLYFYWYRQILGQKVEFLVSFYNNEISEKSEIFDDQFSVERPDGSNFTLKIRSTKLEDSAMYFCASSGGLMATDTQYFGPGTRLTVL.

This chain connects TRBV4-2 to TRBJ2-5; 8 nucleotides align to TRBD2. The trim removed 11 bases at V and 3 bases at J, leaving 5 bases unmatched. CDR1 and CDR2 from the germline V gene are LGHNA and YNFKEQ. The CDR3 length is 12 residues. CDR3: CAAGGEKETQYF. As DNA, the CDR3 is TGTGCCGCGGGGGGAGAGAAAGAGACCCAGTACTTC.

The rearrangement links TRBV6-5 to TRBJ2-7; D is uncertain. Germline assignment: CDR1 MNHEY and CDR2 SVGAGI. This CDR3 comprises 13 residues. Trimming took 6 bases from V and 5 from J, leaving 14 bases between them. The CDR3 sequence: CASSLLESDEQYF. The CDR3 DNA is TGTGCCAGCAGCCTCTTGGAATCGGACGAGCAGTACTTC.

The genes are TRBV27 and TRBJ2-1, with TRBD1 as a possible D gene (6 bases). Germline CDR1 MNHEY, CDR2 SMNVEV (reference sequence). The CDR3 is 16 residues long. Trimming took 7 bases from V and 0 from J, leaving 16 bases between them. In DNA form, the CDR3 reads TGTGCCAGCACCATGCAGGGGCTAAGCTCCTACAATGAGCAGTTCTTC. Protein product: CASTMQGLSSYNEQFF.

The chain is built from TRBV2 and TRBJ2-5; D uncertain. From germline, CDR1 is SNHLY and CDR2 FYNNEI. Trimming took off 6 bases at V and 0 bases at J, with 8 bases between the two ends. The CDR3 is 13 amino acids. Here the CDR3 reads CASSPEYQETQYF. CDR3 in DNA: TGTGCCAGCAGCCCCGAGTACCAAGAGACCCAGTACTTC.

V gene TRBV25-1 combines with J gene TRBJ2-5; D is uncertain. Germline loops: CDR1 MGHDK, CDR2 SYGVNS. The germline V and J ends were trimmed by 7 bases and 5 bases, with 8 bases remaining between them. This CDR3 is built from 11 residues. Here the CDR3 DNA reads TGTGCCAGCAATTTGGGGGAGACCCAGTACTTC. Its protein is CASNLGETQYF.

This chain joins TRBV7-2 and TRBJ2-7; no definite D call. The germline gives CDR1 SGHTA, CDR2 FQGNSA. The CDR3 length is 16 residues. The germline V and J ends were trimmed by 2 bases and 6 bases, with 20 bases remaining between them. In nucleotides, the CDR3 is TGTGCCAGCAGCTTAAGCCGAGGCCTGGGCGGAGCCGAGCAGTACTTC. Translation gives CASSLSRGLGGAEQYF.

This chain links TRBV27 with TRBJ1-5; TRBD1 aligns across 8 bases. J lost 7 bases, V lost 6 bases, and 8 bases had no gene match. Per germline, CDR1 MNHEY and CDR2 SMNVEV (reference sequence). The CDR3 is made up of 14 amino acids. CDR3 DNA: TGTGCCAGCAGCCCAGGGGGCGCCGAACAGCCCCAGCATTTT. Translating it yields CASSPGGAEQPQHF.

This clone was seen a handful of times. The rearrangement joins TRBV13 to TRBJ2-7; the D gene is possibly TRBD1 (5 bases). Germline V gene sequence: CDR1 PRHDT, CDR2 FYEKMQ (reference sequence). Trimming took 0 bases from V and 4 from J, leaving 10 bases between them. This CDR3 has 14 amino acids. This chain's CDR3 is CASSLGGEVYEQYF. CDR3 sequence (DNA): TGTGCCAGCAGCTTAGGAGGGGAAGTATACGAGCAGTACTTC.

The chain is built from TRBV4-1 and TRBJ2-4; D gene unclear. The V end lost 1 base, the J end lost 7 bases, and 11 bases lay between the germline ends. The CDR3 is made up of 14 amino acids. The V gene's germline CDR1 is MGHRA and CDR2 YSYEKL. The CDR3 coding sequence is TGCGCCAGCAGCCAAGTTTCGGGTTTCAACATTCAGTACTTC. Translation: CASSQVSGFNIQYF.

The V call is TRBV11-3, the J call TRBJ2-1, with 10 positions matching TRBD2. J gave up 5 bases and V 6 bases, and 7 bases lay outside the gene matches. This CDR3 has 15 residues. Germline values: CDR1 SGHNT, CDR2 YENEEA. Here the CDR3 DNA reads TGTGCCAGCAGTTGGACTAGCGGAGGGGACAATGAGCAGTTCTTC. It codes for CASSWTSGGDNEQFF.

This clone appeared a single time. The chain combines TRBV11-2 with TRBJ2-1; TRBD2 matches 8 bases. Germline CDR1 reads SGHAT; CDR2 reads FQNNGV. CDR3 size: 16 residues. Trimming took 5 bases from V and 3 from J; bases not matched to a gene: 9. The DNA of the CDR3 is TGTGCCAGCAGCCCTTTAGTGGCGGGAGGCTACAATGAGCAGTTCTTC. This gives the protein CASSPLVAGGYNEQFF.